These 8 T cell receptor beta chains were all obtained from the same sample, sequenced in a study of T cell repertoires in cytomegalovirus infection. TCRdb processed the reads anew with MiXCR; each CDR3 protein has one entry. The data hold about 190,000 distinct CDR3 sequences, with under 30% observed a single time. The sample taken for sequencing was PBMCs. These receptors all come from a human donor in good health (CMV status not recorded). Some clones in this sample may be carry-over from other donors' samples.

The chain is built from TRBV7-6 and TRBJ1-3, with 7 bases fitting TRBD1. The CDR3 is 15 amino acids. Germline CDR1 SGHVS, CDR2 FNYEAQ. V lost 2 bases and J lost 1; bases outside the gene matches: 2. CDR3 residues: CASSLSGGSGNTIYF. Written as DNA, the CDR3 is TGTGCCAGCAGCTTATCAGGGGGATCTGGAAACACCATATATTTT.

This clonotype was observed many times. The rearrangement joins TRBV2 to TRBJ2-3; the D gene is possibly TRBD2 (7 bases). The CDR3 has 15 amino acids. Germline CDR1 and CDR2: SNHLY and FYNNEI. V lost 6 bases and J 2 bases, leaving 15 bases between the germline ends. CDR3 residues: CASSRDRGATDTQYF. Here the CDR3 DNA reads TGTGCCAGCAGCCGGGACCGGGGGGCCACAGATACGCAGTATTTT. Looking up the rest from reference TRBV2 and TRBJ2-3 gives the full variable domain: EPEVTQTPSHQVTQMGQEVILRCVPISNHLYFYWYRQILGQKVEFLVSFYNNEISEKSEIFDDQFSVERPDGSNFTLKIRSTKLEDSAMYFCASSRDRGATDTQYFGPGTRLTVL.

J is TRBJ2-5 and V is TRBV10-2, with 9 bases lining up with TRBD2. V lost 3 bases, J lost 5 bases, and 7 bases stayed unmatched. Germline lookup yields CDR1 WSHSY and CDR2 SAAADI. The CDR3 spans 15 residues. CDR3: CASSELAGAGETQYF. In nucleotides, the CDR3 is TGCGCCAGCAGTGAACTAGCGGGCGCTGGGGAGACCCAGTACTTC.

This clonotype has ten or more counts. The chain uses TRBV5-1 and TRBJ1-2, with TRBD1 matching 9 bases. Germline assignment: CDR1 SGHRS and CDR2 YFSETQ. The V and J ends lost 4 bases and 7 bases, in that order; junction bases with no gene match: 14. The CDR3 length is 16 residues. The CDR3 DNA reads TGCGCCAGCAGCACCGGGACAGGGCTTCAGGAGAGTGGCTACACCTTC. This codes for CASSTGTGLQESGYTF.

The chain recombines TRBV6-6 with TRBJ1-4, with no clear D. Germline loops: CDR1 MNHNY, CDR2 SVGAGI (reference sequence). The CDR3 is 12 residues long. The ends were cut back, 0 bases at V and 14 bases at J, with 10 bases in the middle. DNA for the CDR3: TGTGCCAGCAGTTACTCTTTTAGGAACCTGTTTTTT. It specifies CASSYSFRNLFF.

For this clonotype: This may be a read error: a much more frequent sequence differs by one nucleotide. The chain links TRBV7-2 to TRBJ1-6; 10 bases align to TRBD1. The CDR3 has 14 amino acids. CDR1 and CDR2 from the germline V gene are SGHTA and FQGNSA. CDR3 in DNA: TGTGTCAGCAGCTTAGACAGGGGGCTCTCACCCCTCCACTTT. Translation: CVSSLDRGLSPLHF.

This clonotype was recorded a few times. This chain's CDR3 is CASSFLNTIYF. In nucleotides, the CDR3 is TGTGCCAGCAGTTTCCTAAACACCATATATTTT. This chain uses TRBV12-3 or TRBV12-4 with TRBJ1-3, with D unresolved. The CDR3 runs 11 residues. Between the trimmed V and J ends, which lost 3 bases and 6 bases, there was a span of 3 bases.

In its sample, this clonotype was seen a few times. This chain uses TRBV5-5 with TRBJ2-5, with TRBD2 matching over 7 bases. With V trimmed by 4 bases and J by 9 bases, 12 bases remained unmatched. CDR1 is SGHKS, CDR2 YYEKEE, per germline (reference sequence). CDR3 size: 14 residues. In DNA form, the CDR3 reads TGTGCCAGCAGCACACTTGGGGGGGTCGGGGCCCAGTACTTC. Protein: CASSTLGGVGAQYF.